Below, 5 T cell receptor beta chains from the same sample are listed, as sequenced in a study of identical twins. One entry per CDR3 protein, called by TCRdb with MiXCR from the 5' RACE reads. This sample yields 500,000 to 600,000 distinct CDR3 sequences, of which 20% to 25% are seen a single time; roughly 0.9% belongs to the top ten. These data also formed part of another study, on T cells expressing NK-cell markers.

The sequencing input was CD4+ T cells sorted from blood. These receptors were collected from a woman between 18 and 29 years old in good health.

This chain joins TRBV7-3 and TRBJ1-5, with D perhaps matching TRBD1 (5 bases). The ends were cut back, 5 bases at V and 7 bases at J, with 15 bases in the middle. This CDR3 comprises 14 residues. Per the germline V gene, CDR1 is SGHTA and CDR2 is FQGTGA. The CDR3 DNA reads TGTGCCAGCAGCCTCAGAGACAGAGGACAGCCCCAGCATTTT. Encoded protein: CASSLRDRGQPQHF. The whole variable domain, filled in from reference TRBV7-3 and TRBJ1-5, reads GAGVSQTPSNKVTEKGKYVELRCDPISGHTALYWYRQSLGQGPEFLIYFQGTGAADDSGLPNDRFFAVRPEGSVSTLKIQRTERGDSAVYLCASSLRDRGQPQHFGDGTRLSIL.

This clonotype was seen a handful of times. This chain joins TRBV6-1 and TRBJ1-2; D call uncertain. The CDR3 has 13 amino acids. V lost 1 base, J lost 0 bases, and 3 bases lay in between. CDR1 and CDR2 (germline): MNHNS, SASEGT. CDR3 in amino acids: CASSEDANYGYTF. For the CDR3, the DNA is TGTGCCAGCAGTGAAGATGCTAACTATGGCTACACCTTC.

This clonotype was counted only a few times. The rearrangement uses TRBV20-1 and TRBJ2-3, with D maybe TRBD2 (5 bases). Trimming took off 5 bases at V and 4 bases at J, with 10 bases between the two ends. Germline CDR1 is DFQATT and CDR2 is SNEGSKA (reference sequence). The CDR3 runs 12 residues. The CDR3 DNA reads TGCAGTGCTGAGGGAGTTGCAGATACGCAGTATTTT. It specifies CSAEGVADTQYF.

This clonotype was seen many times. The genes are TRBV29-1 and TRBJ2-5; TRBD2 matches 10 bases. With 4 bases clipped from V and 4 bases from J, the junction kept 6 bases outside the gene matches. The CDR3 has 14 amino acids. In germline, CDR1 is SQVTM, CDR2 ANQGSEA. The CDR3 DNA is TGCAGCGTTGCCGGACTAGCGGAGACAGAGACCCAGTACTTC. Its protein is CSVAGLAETETQYF. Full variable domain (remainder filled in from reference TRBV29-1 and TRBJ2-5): SAVISQKPSRDICQRGTSLTIQCQVDSQVTMMFWYRQQPGQSLTLIATANQGSEATYESGFVIDKFPISRPNLTFSTLTVSNMSPEDSSIYLCSVAGLAETETQYFGPGTRLLVL.

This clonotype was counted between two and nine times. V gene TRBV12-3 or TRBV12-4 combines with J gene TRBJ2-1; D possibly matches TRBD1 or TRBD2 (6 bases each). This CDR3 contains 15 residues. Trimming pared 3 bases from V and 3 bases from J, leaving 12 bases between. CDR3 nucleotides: TGTGCCAGCAGTTTCATGGGGGGCCACTACAATGAGCAGTTCTTC. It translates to CASSFMGGHYNEQFF.